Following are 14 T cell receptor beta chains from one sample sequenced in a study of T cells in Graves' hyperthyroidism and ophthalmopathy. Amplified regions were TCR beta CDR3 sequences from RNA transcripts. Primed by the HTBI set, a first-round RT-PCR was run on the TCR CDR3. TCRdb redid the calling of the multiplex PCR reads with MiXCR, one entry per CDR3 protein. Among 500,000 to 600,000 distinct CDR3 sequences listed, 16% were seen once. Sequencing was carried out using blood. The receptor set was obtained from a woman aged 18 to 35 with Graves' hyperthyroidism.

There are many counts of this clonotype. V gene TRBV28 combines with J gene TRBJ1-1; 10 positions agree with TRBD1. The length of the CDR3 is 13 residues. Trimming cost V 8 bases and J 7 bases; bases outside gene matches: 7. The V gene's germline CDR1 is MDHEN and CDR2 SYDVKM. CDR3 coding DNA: TGTGCCAGCGGAGACAGGGGGCAAATTGAAGCTTTCTTT. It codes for CASGDRGQIEAFF.

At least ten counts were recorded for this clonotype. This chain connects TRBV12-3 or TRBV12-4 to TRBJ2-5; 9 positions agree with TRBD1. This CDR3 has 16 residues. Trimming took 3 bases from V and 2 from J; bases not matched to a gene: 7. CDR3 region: CASSFPDRGAQETQYF. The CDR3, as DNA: TGTGCCAGCAGTTTCCCGGACAGGGGAGCGCAAGAGACCCAGTACTTC.

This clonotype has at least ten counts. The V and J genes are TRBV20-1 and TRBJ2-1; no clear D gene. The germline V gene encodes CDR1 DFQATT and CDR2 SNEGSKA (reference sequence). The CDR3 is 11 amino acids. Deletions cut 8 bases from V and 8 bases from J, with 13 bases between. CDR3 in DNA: TGCAGTCAGAGCTCCTTCGATGAGCAGTTCTTC. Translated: CSQSSFDEQFF.

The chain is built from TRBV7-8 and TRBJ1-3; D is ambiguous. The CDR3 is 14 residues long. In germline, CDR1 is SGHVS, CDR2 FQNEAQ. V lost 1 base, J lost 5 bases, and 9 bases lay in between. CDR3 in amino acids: CASSLGAARNTIYF. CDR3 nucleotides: TGTGCCAGCAGCTTAGGGGCAGCTCGAAACACCATATATTTT.

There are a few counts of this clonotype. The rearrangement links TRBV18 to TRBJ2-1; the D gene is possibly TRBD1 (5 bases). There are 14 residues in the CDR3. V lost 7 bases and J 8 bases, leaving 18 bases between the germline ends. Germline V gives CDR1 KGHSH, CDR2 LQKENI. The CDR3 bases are TGTGCCAGCTTAAGGGGTACGGCCCGGGATGAGCAGTTCTTC. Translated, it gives CASLRGTARDEQFF.

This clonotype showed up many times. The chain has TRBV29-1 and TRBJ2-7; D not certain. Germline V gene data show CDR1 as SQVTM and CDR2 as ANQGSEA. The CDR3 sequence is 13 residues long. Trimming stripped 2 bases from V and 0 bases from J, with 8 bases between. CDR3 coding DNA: TGCAGCGTTGAACAGGCGAGCTCCTACGAGCAGTACTTC. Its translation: CSVEQASSYEQYF.

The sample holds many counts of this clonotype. CDR3 bases: TGTGCCAGCTCACCACCGGCCCCCAGAAACATTCAGTACTTC. Its translation is CASSPPAPRNIQYF. The chain joins TRBV18 to TRBJ2-4; D is ambiguous. Trimming took 0 bases from V and 6 from J, leaving 9 bases between them. This CDR3 is 14 amino acids long. Germline assignment: CDR1 KGHSH and CDR2 LQKENI.

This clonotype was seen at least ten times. The CDR3 protein is CASTLEGGGSYGYTF. The CDR3 DNA follows: TGTGCCAGCACCCTAGAGGGCGGGGGCAGCTATGGCTACACCTTC. The chain links TRBV28 to TRBJ1-2, with D possibly TRBD1 on 6 matching bases. The CDR3 has 15 residues. V dropped 7 bases and J dropped 4 bases, with 19 bases sitting between them. CDR1 is MDHEN, CDR2 SYDVKM, per germline.

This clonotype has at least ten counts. For the CDR3, the DNA is TGTGCCAGCAGGCGAACTATTAGCGGGGGGGGAGCAGATACGCAGTATTTT. Its translation: CASRRTISGGGADTQYF. The chain joins TRBV5-6 to TRBJ2-3, with TRBD2 matching 11 bases. Germline V gene lookup returns CDR1 SGHDT and CDR2 YYEEEE. This CDR3 region has 17 residues. J lost 4 bases, V lost 5 bases, and 12 bases had no gene match.

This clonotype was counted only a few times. CDR3 sequence: CASSTEGGSTDTQYF. The CDR3 region has the DNA TGTGCCAGCAGCACAGAAGGGGGGAGCACAGATACGCAGTATTTT. The V and J genes are TRBV7-9 and TRBJ2-3; either TRBD1 or TRBD2 may supply D (6 bases each). Per germline, CDR1 SEHNR and CDR2 FQNEAQ (reference sequence). V shed 5 bases and J shed 0 bases, with 12 bases lying between them. The CDR3 sequence is 15 residues long.

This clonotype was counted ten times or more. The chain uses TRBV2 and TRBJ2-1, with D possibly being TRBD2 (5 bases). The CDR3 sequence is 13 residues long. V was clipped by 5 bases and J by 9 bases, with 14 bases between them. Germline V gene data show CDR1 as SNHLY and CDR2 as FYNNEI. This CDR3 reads CASSPSPGREQFF. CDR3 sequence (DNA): TGTGCCAGCAGTCCTAGCCCTGGCCGTGAGCAGTTCTTC.

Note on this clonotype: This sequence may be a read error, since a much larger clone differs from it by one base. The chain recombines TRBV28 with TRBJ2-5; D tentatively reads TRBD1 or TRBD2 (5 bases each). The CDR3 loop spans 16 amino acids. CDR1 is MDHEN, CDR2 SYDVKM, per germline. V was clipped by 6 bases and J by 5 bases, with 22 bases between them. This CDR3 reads CASRHPGRSPGETQYF. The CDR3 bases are TGTGCCAGCAGACATCCGGGACGCTCTCCCGGGGAGACCCAGTACTTC.

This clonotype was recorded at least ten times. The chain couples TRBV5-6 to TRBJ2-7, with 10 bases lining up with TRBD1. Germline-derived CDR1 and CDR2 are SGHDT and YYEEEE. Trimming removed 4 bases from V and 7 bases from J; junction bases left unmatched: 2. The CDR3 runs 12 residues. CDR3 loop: CASSRTGGEQYF. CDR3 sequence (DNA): TGTGCCAGCAGCAGGACAGGGGGAGAGCAGTACTTC.

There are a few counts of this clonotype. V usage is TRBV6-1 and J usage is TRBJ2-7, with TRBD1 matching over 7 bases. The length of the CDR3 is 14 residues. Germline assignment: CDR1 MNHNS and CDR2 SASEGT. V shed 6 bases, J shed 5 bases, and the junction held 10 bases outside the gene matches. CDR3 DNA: TGTGCCAGCAGCCCCGAGACAGGGAATAACGAGCAGTACTTC. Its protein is CASSPETGNNEQYF.